The 17 T cell receptor beta chains given below trace back to one sample, sequenced in a study of blood T cell repertoires in COVID-19. The repertoire was sequenced with immunoSEQ multiplex PCR; TCRdb's copy has only in-frame clones and lacks some. Of a few hundred thousand clones in the sample, roughly 84% were seen once. Sequenced material: peripheral blood. The source is a human donor with COVID-19, enrolled during active disease. The donor label of this sample is uncertain.

The chain carries TRBV27 and TRBJ1-5; 9 bases line up with TRBD1. Unmatched junction bases numbered 5, after V lost 6 bases and J lost 2 bases. The CDR3 runs 15 residues. Per germline, CDR1 MNHEY and CDR2 SMNVEV (reference sequence). The CDR3 DNA reads as TGTGCCAGCAGCCTACAGGGGGCGGGCAATCAGCCCCAGCATTTT. Translated: CASSLQGAGNQPQHF.

V gene TRBV5-4 combines with J gene TRBJ1-1; tentative D call: TRBD1 (6 bases). This CDR3 contains 14 residues. V was clipped by 4 bases and J by 0 bases, with 10 bases between them. CDR1 is SGHNT and CDR2 is YYREEE in the germline V gene (reference sequence). The CDR3 is CASSVGQLNTEAFF. The CDR3 region has the DNA TGTGCCAGCAGCGTCGGACAGCTGAACACTGAAGCTTTCTTT.

The rearrangement links TRBV7-9 to TRBJ1-1; 7 nucleotides match TRBD1. The CDR3 runs to 15 residues. J gave up 4 bases and V 4 bases, and 9 bases lay outside the gene matches. Germline lookup yields CDR1 SEHNR and CDR2 FQNEAQ (reference sequence). DNA for the CDR3: TGTGCCAGCAGCTCCAGACAGGGAAGGTTCACTGAAGCTTTCTTT. Translated, it gives CASSSRQGRFTEAFF.

The chain links TRBV6-1 to TRBJ2-7, with D tentatively TRBD2 (6 bases). This CDR3 has 15 residues. Trimming removed 3 bases from V and 7 bases from J, with 19 bases in between. CDR1 and CDR2 (germline): MNHNS, SASEGT. CDR3 residues: CASSEGVGGSGEQYF. Written as DNA, the CDR3 is TGTGCCAGCAGTGAGGGGGTCGGGGGATCGGGAGAGCAGTACTTC.

J is TRBJ1-1 and V is TRBV7-6; 8 bases map to TRBD1. This CDR3 is built from 15 residues. Unmatched junction bases numbered 10, after V lost 5 bases and J lost 5 bases. The germline V gene encodes CDR1 SGHVS and CDR2 FNYEAQ. The CDR3 spells CASSPRTGRKTEAFF. The CDR3 DNA sequence: TGTGCCAGCAGCCCTCGGACAGGGCGGAAGACTGAAGCTTTCTTT.

The gene calls are TRBV28 and TRBJ1-4; 7 bases fit TRBD1. The V and J ends lost 8 bases and 4 bases, in that order; junction bases with no gene match: 7. This CDR3 has 14 residues. CDR1 is MDHEN and CDR2 is SYDVKM in the germline V gene. CDR3 bases: TGTGCCAGCCTTGGACAGGCCGATAATGAAAAACTGTTTTTT. This codes for CASLGQADNEKLFF.

The chain couples TRBV5-6 to TRBJ1-2, with 10 nucleotides matching TRBD1. CDR1 SGHDT and CDR2 YYEEEE come from the germline V gene. The CDR3 has 15 residues. The trim removed 5 bases at V and 6 bases at J, leaving 10 bases unmatched. The DNA for the CDR3 is TGTGCCAGCAGTTTGCCGGGACAGGGGACGGATGGCTACACCTTC. Protein: CASSLPGQGTDGYTF.

The CDR3 sequence: CASRGAKGDYGYTF. The CDR3 DNA follows: TGTGCCAGCAGGGGCGCGAAGGGGGACTATGGCTACACCTTC. This chain uses TRBV6-5 with TRBJ1-2, with D perhaps TRBD1 (6 bases). The germline CDR1 and CDR2 sequences are MNHEY and SVGAGI. V shed 6 bases and J shed 3 bases, with 14 bases lying between them. The CDR3 totals 14 residues.

For this clone: Its ends do not fully match the called genes, so a read error is possible. The V and J genes are TRBV7-7 and TRBJ2-6, with TRBD2 as a possible D gene (5 bases). Germline-derived CDR1 and CDR2 are SSHAT and FNYEAQ (reference sequence). The CDR3 totals 14 residues. The CDR3 protein is CASSFSGGANVLTF. Here the CDR3 DNA reads TGTGCTAGCAGCTTTTCGGGGGGGGCCAACGTCCTGACTTTC.

The chain joins TRBV9 to TRBJ1-6; the D gene is possibly TRBD1 (5 bases). Germline V gene data show CDR1 as SGDLS and CDR2 as YYNGEE. This CDR3 has 16 amino acids. The germline V and J ends were trimmed by 0 bases and 9 bases, with 16 bases remaining between them. CDR3 sequence: CASSVESGGTSSPLHF. The DNA for the CDR3 is TGTGCCAGCAGCGTAGAGTCGGGGGGGACCAGTTCACCCCTCCACTTT.

The J gene is TRBJ1-5, the V gene TRBV6-5; 7 bases align to TRBD1. Germline V CDR1 and CDR2: MNHEY, SVGAGI. J gave up 2 bases and V 0 bases, and 1 base lay outside the gene matches. This CDR3 has 15 amino acids. The CDR3 region is CASSYSGQGNQPQHF. CDR3 DNA sequence: TGTGCCAGCAGTTACTCTGGACAGGGCAATCAGCCCCAGCATTTT.

The V gene is TRBV27, the J gene TRBJ1-1; 7 bases fit TRBD1. V shed 6 bases, J shed 4 bases, and the junction held 8 bases outside the gene matches. The germline V gene encodes CDR1 MNHEY and CDR2 SMNVEV (reference sequence). The CDR3 extends over 14 amino acids. CDR3 sequence (DNA): TGTGCCAGCAGAGTACGACAGGGCGGCACTGAAGCTTTCTTT. This encodes CASRVRQGGTEAFF.

This clone has a handful of counts. The gene calls are TRBV6-6 and TRBJ1-1; 7 bases are shared with TRBD1. CDR1 and CDR2 from the germline V gene are MNHNY and SVGAGI (reference sequence). This CDR3 spans 12 amino acids. V was clipped by 4 bases and J by 6 bases; unmatched bases: 2. DNA for the CDR3: TGTGCCAGCAGTTGGGGGACAGCTGAAGCTTTCTTT. It is translated as CASSWGTAEAFF.

The chain couples TRBV11-2 to TRBJ1-5, with TRBD1 matching over 9 bases. Germline CDR1 is SGHAT and CDR2 is FQNNGV. The CDR3 contains 17 residues. Trimming cost V 6 bases and J 0 bases; bases outside gene matches: 9. The CDR3 DNA follows: TGTGCCAGCAGTTCGGGACAGGGTGCCTATAGCAATCAGCCCCAGCATTTT. Amino acids: CASSSGQGAYSNQPQHF.

This chain joins TRBV10-3 and TRBJ1-1; 9 bases are a match to TRBD1. J gave up 6 bases and V 6 bases, and 14 bases lay outside the gene matches. The germline V gene has CDR1 ENHRY and CDR2 SYGVKD. The CDR3 extends over 16 amino acids. CDR3 sequence: CAIRSEPGQGTAEAFF. In DNA form, the CDR3 reads TGTGCCATCAGGAGCGAACCGGGACAGGGTACGGCTGAAGCTTTCTTT.

The rearrangement links TRBV29-1 to TRBJ1-4; 8 positions match TRBD1. The germline gives CDR1 SQVTM, CDR2 ANQGSEA. The CDR3 is 13 amino acids. V dropped 7 bases and J dropped 4; count of bases not matched to a gene: 5. CDR3 residues: CSAIQGGNEKLFF. CDR3 sequence (DNA): TGCAGCGCGATACAGGGGGGTAATGAAAAACTGTTTTTT.

For this clone: The same CDR3 also results from other DNA sequences found in this sample. The chain joins TRBV5-8 to TRBJ1-5; D gene unclear. V was shortened by 2 bases and J by 1 base, with 4 bases between the two germline ends. Germline V gives CDR1 SGHTS, CDR2 YDEGEE. The CDR3 runs to 13 residues. As DNA, the CDR3 is TGTGCCAGCAGCTTTCGGAGCAATCAGCCCCAGCATTTT. It specifies CASSFRSNQPQHF.